This TCR beta chain is from a study of metastatic and nonmetastatic thyroid tumors. Background on the study: From malignant and benign thyroid patients, repertoires in blood and in tumor or nodule tissue were compared.

This clone was recorded only once. As processed by the authors: A distant-metastasis classifier for papillary thyroid cancer was built using CDR3 differences across clinicopathological groups. From the PCR reads, TCRdb re-called clones with MiXCR. The V and J calls and clone size are TCRdb's, not the authors'. This sample yields fewer than 25,000 clones, of which approximately 30% are seen a single time; about 14% belongs to the top ten. There are 17 residues in the CDR3. Trimming shortened V by 3 bases and J by 2 bases, and 19 bases separated the two germline ends. Germline CDR1 SGHRS, CDR2 YFSETQ. All patients were treatment-naive before thyroid surgery.

This rearrangement joins TRBV5-1 to TRBJ2-3; a weak D match, TRBD1 (5 bases). Specimen: blood. The clonotype comes from a female donor with papillary thyroid cancer or a benign thyroid nodule (not recorded which). Some clones in this sample may be carry-over from other donors' samples. The CDR3 reads CASSSNRVKGSTDTQYF. The CDR3 DNA follows: TGCGCCAGCAGCTCGAACCGGGTGAAGGGGTCCACAGATACGCAGTATTTT. The complete variable domain, with remaining parts taken from reference TRBV5-1 and TRBJ2-3, reads KAGVTQTPRYLIKTRGQQVTLSCSPISGHRSVSWYQQTPGQGLQFLFEYFSETQRNKGNFPGRFSGRQFSNSRSEMNVSTLELGDSALYLCASSSNRVKGSTDTQYFGPGTRLTVL.